The 32 T cell receptor beta chains listed next were all sequenced from one sample in a study of T cell responses to AZD1222 COVID-19 vaccine. TCRdb's table, derived via immunoSEQ multiplex PCR, lists solely in-frame clones and lacks some. The sample has some 150,000 clones, around nine tenths seen once; the top ten hold about 4.6%. The source material was peripheral blood, sampled on day 0 of AZD1222 vaccination. The receptors were sampled from an adult in good health.

This clone was recorded only once. This chain links TRBV24-1 with TRBJ2-2; D may be TRBD1 (6 bases). The germline V gene has CDR1 KGHDR and CDR2 SFDVKD. V was clipped by 3 bases and J by 1 base, with 11 bases between them. CDR3 length equals 16 residues. The CDR3 nucleotides read TGTGCCACCAGTGATGCAGGGGAGTTGAACACCGGGGAGCTGTTTTTT. Its translation is CATSDAGELNTGELFF.

V gene TRBV5-4 combines with J gene TRBJ2-7; the match to TRBD2 covers 9 bases. Germline CDR1 and CDR2: SGHNT and YYREEE (reference sequence). After removal of 2 bases from V and 7 bases from J, the junction contained 4 bases not matched to a gene. The length of the CDR3 is 13 residues. As DNA, the CDR3 is TGTGCCAGCAGCTTCCGGCTAGCGGGGGAGCAGTACTTC. This codes for CASSFRLAGEQYF.

The chain has TRBV3-1 (or the pseudogene TRBV3-2) and TRBJ1-2; no clear D gene. Looked up from germline, CDR1 is LGHDT and CDR2 is YNNKEL (reference sequence). V was pared by 0 bases and J by 8 bases, with 13 bases between. This CDR3 has 14 amino acids. The CDR3: CASSQDLARVGYTF. As DNA, the CDR3 is TGTGCCAGCAGCCAAGATTTGGCACGAGTCGGCTACACCTTC.

This sequence joins TRBV11-2 and TRBJ2-1; D possibly corresponds to TRBD1 (6 bases). The germline gives CDR1 SGHAT, CDR2 FQNNGV. Trimming removed 6 bases from V and 4 bases from J, with 19 bases in between. CDR3 size: 16 residues. CDR3 in DNA: TGTGCCAGCAGGCAAGCGACCCTGGACAGATACAATGAGCAGTTCTTC. Amino acids: CASRQATLDRYNEQFF.

Only a few counts were recorded for this clone. The rearrangement links TRBV5-1 to TRBJ1-5; D unresolved. V lost 2 bases to trimming and J lost 4 bases, with 7 bases between them. Germline V gene lookup returns CDR1 SGHRS and CDR2 YFSETQ. The CDR3 spans 13 residues. CDR3 loop: CASSFDGNQPQHF. The CDR3 DNA is TGCGCCAGCAGCTTCGACGGGAATCAGCCCCAGCATTTT.

This chain joins TRBV28 and TRBJ2-7; maybe TRBD2 (5 bases). The CDR3 extends over 12 amino acids. Trimming removed 5 bases from V and 4 bases from J, with 9 bases in between. Germline values: CDR1 MDHEN, CDR2 SYDVKM. The CDR3 bases are TGTGCCAGCAGTCCGGGATTTTACGAGCAGTACTTC. Translated, it gives CASSPGFYEQYF.

A single count supports this clone. V and J are TRBV7-2 and TRBJ2-2; 12 nucleotides agree with TRBD2. There are 16 residues in the CDR3. Germline-derived CDR1 and CDR2 are SGHTA and FQGNSA. V gave up 4 bases and J gave up 6 bases; unmatched junction bases: 6. The CDR3 bases are TGTGCCAGCAGCTCCCAACTAGCGGGAGGTTCCGGGGAGCTGTTTTTT. Amino acid sequence: CASSSQLAGGSGELFF.

The chain employs TRBV19 and TRBJ2-1; 16 positions match TRBD2. CDR3 length: 19 residues. Trimming took 4 bases from V and 1 from J; bases not matched to a gene: 7. Germline loops: CDR1 LNHDA, CDR2 SQIVND (reference sequence). The CDR3 region has the DNA TGTGCCAGTAGTACGGGACTAGCGGGAGGGATAGAATCCTACAATGAGCAGTTCTTC. This gives the protein CASSTGLAGGIESYNEQFF.

The chain joins TRBV6-5 to TRBJ1-2; no clear D. Per the germline V gene, CDR1 is MNHEY and CDR2 is SVGAGI. V was shortened by 0 bases and J by 5 bases, with 10 bases between the two germline ends. There are 14 residues in the CDR3. The CDR3 loop reads CASSYSLAAYGYTF. The CDR3 DNA is TGTGCCAGCAGTTACTCCCTCGCCGCATATGGCTACACCTTC.

The chain uses TRBV11-2 and TRBJ2-3; 10 nucleotides agree with TRBD1. V lost 4 bases to trimming and J lost 2 bases; unmatched junction nucleotides: 12. The CDR3 sequence is 18 residues long. Germline V gene lookup returns CDR1 SGHAT and CDR2 FQNNGV. As DNA, the CDR3 is TGTGCCAGCAGCTCTGGAACCGGGACAGGGGTTTTCACAGATACGCAGTATTTT. This encodes CASSSGTGTGVFTDTQYF.

V usage is TRBV18 and J usage is TRBJ1-1; 7 bases are a match to TRBD1. V shed 2 bases and J 2 bases; nucleotides not matched to a gene: 5. The CDR3 totals 15 residues. Germline V gene lookup returns CDR1 KGHSH and CDR2 LQKENI. The CDR3 spells CASSPTQGYNTEAFF. CDR3 nucleotides: TGTGCCAGCTCACCAACACAGGGGTATAACACTGAAGCTTTCTTT. Combining the CDR3 with reference TRBV18 and TRBJ1-1 gives the whole variable domain NAGVMQNPRHLVRRRGQEARLRCSPMKGHSHVYWYRQLPEEGLKFMVYLQKENIIDESGMPKERFSAEFPKEGPSILRIQQVVRGDSAAYFCASSPTQGYNTEAFFGQGTRLTVV.

The chain combines TRBV5-4 with TRBJ1-1; D unresolved. V was shortened by 7 bases and J by 3 bases, with 16 bases between the two germline ends. Germline lookup yields CDR1 SGHNT and CDR2 YYREEE (reference sequence). This CDR3 is 14 amino acids long. CDR3 region: CASSYGQVDTEAFF. As DNA, the CDR3 is TGTGCCAGCTCTTATGGGCAGGTTGACACTGAAGCTTTCTTT.

The chain carries TRBV27 and TRBJ2-7; 8 bases are a match to TRBD2. Germline V gene lookup returns CDR1 MNHEY and CDR2 SMNVEV (reference sequence). V dropped 4 bases and J dropped 4; count of bases not matched to a gene: 6. The CDR3 loop spans 14 amino acids. CDR3 nucleotides: TGTGCCAGCAGTTCCGGACTAGCACCATACGAGCAGTACTTC. It yields the protein CASSSGLAPYEQYF.

The rearrangement links TRBV13 to TRBJ2-5, with 9 bases that match TRBD1. V dropped 5 bases and J dropped 1; count of bases not matched to a gene: 2. This CDR3 comprises 14 residues. CDR1 and CDR2 (germline): PRHDT, FYEKMQ (reference sequence). CDR3 nucleotide sequence: TGTGCCAGCAGCGCGGACAGGGGCCAAGAGACCCAGTACTTC. As protein: CASSADRGQETQYF.

This chain joins TRBV28 and TRBJ2-7; D not resolved. The CDR3 contains 16 residues. Trimming removed 6 bases at V and 1 base at J, with 19 bases between. CDR1 and CDR2 from the germline V gene are MDHEN and SYDVKM. In DNA, the CDR3 is TGTGCCAGCAGCTCCCTTTTTGGGGTTCGGTCCTACGAGCAGTACTTC. This codes for CASSSLFGVRSYEQYF.

The chain couples TRBV28 to TRBJ2-5, with TRBD1 matching 8 bases. V was clipped by 6 bases and J by 6 bases; unmatched bases: 12. The CDR3 covers 15 residues. CDR1 is MDHEN, CDR2 SYDVKM, per germline. The CDR3 DNA reads as TGTGCCAGCAGCCTTGACAGGGGCAGGACAAAGACCCAGTACTTC. Amino acid sequence: CASSLDRGRTKTQYF.

The chain employs TRBV9 and TRBJ2-1; the D is unclear. Germline CDR1 is SGDLS and CDR2 is YYNGEE. CDR3 length: 11 residues. V was cut by 3 bases and J by 10 bases, with 8 bases left in between. CDR3 protein: CASSGSREQFF. CDR3 DNA: TGTGCCAGCAGCGGCTCACGGGAGCAGTTCTTC.

The chain joins TRBV18 to TRBJ1-2, with D possibly being TRBD1 (5 bases). The germline CDR1 and CDR2 sequences are KGHSH and LQKENI. Trimming pared 3 bases from V and 7 bases from J, leaving 18 bases between. The CDR3 length is 15 residues. CDR3 sequence: CASSPLPGTIGGYTF. In nucleotides, the CDR3 is TGTGCCAGCTCACCGCTTCCCGGGACTATCGGTGGCTACACCTTC. Using reference TRBV18 and TRBJ1-2 for the parts outside the CDR3, the full variable domain is NAGVMQNPRHLVRRRGQEARLRCSPMKGHSHVYWYRQLPEEGLKFMVYLQKENIIDESGMPKERFSAEFPKEGPSILRIQQVVRGDSAAYFCASSPLPGTIGGYTFGSGTRLTVV.

The chain recombines TRBV6-5 with TRBJ2-2; D is perhaps TRBD1 (7 bases). Germline-derived CDR1 and CDR2 are MNHEY and SVGAGI. This CDR3 contains 15 residues. V lost 5 bases to trimming and J lost 4 bases, with 14 bases between them. This chain's CDR3 is CASSHRQGGTGELFF. CDR3 bases: TGTGCCAGCAGTCACCGACAGGGAGGCACCGGGGAGCTGTTTTTT.

The chain couples TRBV2 to TRBJ2-7; 7 bases agree with TRBD2. The CDR3 spans 15 residues. The germline V gene encodes CDR1 SNHLY and CDR2 FYNNEI. V trimming: 7 bases; J trimming: 2 bases; junction bases outside the gene matches: 11. CDR3 sequence reads: CASTEGLAVTYEQYF. The CDR3 DNA follows: TGTGCCAGCACTGAGGGGCTAGCGGTAACCTACGAGCAGTACTTC.

CDR3 protein: CASSFVFTPRAFF. In nucleotides, the CDR3 is TGTGCCAGCAGCTTTGTTTTTACACCCCGGGCTTTCTTT. The V call is TRBV12-1, the J call TRBJ1-1. TRBV12-1 is a known pseudogene. The CDR3 runs 13 residues.

Concerning this clone itself: This specimen includes other DNA sequences encoding the same CDR3. The genes are TRBV20-1 and TRBJ2-7, with a weak D call TRBD1 (6 bases). This CDR3 has 11 amino acids. Germline lookup yields CDR1 DFQATT and CDR2 SNEGSKA (reference sequence). V lost 3 bases, J lost 3 bases, and 6 bases lay in between. CDR3 bases: TGCAGTGCTAGGGACAGCTACGAGCAGTACTTC. Its protein product is CSARDSYEQYF.

The chain carries TRBV2 and TRBJ1-5, with 10 bases lining up with TRBD1. Per the germline V gene, CDR1 is SNHLY and CDR2 is FYNNEI. CDR3 length: 14 residues. The ends lost 4 bases at V and 5 bases at J; junction bases unmatched: 2. The CDR3 DNA reads as TGTGCCAGCAGTGGGACAGGGGGGGATCAGCCCCAGCATTTT. Its protein is CASSGTGGDQPQHF.

The chain uses TRBV5-8 and TRBJ2-2; D may be TRBD1 (6 bases). With 3 bases removed from V and 2 bases from J, the gap between germline ends came to 17 bases. The CDR3 sequence is 17 residues long. Germline V gene sequence: CDR1 SGHTS, CDR2 YDEGEE. The CDR3 loop is CASSSGRGALNTGELFF. CDR3 bases: TGTGCCAGCAGCTCGGGCAGGGGTGCCCTTAACACCGGGGAGCTGTTTTTT.

V is TRBV15 and J is TRBJ1-4; D uncertain. From germline, CDR1 is LNHNV and CDR2 YYDKDF (reference sequence). This CDR3 contains 18 residues. Trimming took 1 base from V and 0 from J, leaving 15 bases between them. The CDR3 DNA reads TGTGCCACCAGCAGAGGTGAAAGAGGGTTGGCAACTAATGAAAAACTGTTTTTT. This sequence encodes CATSRGERGLATNEKLFF.

The chain carries TRBV7-9 and TRBJ1-2, with D possibly being TRBD1 (6 bases). Germline-derived CDR1 and CDR2 are SEHNR and FQNEAQ (reference sequence). CDR3 length equals 14 residues. Trimming pared 2 bases from V and 7 bases from J, leaving 14 bases between. The CDR3 protein is CASSLLIDRLGYTF. The CDR3 DNA follows: TGTGCCAGCAGCTTACTGATTGACAGGCTTGGCTACACCTTC. The full variable domain, rest sourced from reference TRBV7-9 and TRBJ1-2, is DTGVSQNPRHKITKRGQNVTFRCDPISEHNRLYWYRQTLGQGPEFLTYFQNEAQLEKSRLLSDRFSAERPKGSFSTLEIQRTEQGDSAMYLCASSLLIDRLGYTFGSGTRLTVV.

The V call is TRBV5-6, the J call TRBJ1-4; 10 bases map to TRBD1. There are 15 residues in the CDR3. V shed 1 base, J shed 11 bases, and the junction held 8 bases outside the gene matches. In germline, CDR1 is SGHDT, CDR2 YYEEEE. The CDR3 DNA reads TGTGCCAGCAGCTTGTACGGGACAGGGGCATCGAAACTGTTTTTT. The encoded protein is CASSLYGTGASKLFF.

The V gene is TRBV30, the J gene TRBJ1-5; 7 nucleotides align to TRBD1. CDR1 is GTSNPN and CDR2 is SVGIG in the germline V gene (reference sequence). V trimming: 3 bases; J trimming: 6 bases; junction bases outside the gene matches: 8. The CDR3 contains 14 residues. The CDR3 here is CAWRRQGGGQPQHF. The CDR3 DNA reads TGTGCCTGGAGACGACAGGGAGGAGGTCAGCCCCAGCATTTT. The full variable domain, with the rest looked up from reference TRBV30 and TRBJ1-5, is SQTIHQWPATLVQPVGSPLSLECTVEGTSNPNLYWYRQAAGRGLQLLFYSVGIGQISSEVPQNLSASRPQDRQFILSSKKLLLSDSGFYLCAWRRQGGGQPQHFGDGTRLSIL.

This clone appeared a few times. The chain links TRBV9 to TRBJ1-1; 7 bases fit TRBD1. The CDR3 contains 18 residues. Per germline, CDR1 SGDLS and CDR2 YYNGEE. V shed 4 bases and J 4 bases; nucleotides not matched to a gene: 19. Written as DNA, the CDR3 is TGTGCCAGCAGCCCCATGGGGGGGAGGGGGCGGTTGGGCACTGAAGCTTTCTTT. This sequence encodes CASSPMGGRGRLGTEAFF.

This clone was detected only once. The chain couples TRBV3-1 (or the pseudogene TRBV3-2) to TRBJ1-3; D possibly corresponds to TRBD1 (5 bases). Trimming pared 4 bases from V and 4 bases from J, leaving 17 bases between. CDR1 and CDR2 from the germline V gene are LGHDT and YNNKEL (reference sequence). The CDR3 covers 16 residues. CDR3 nucleotides: TGTGCCAGCAGCCCGAGGGGTTGCAGGAGCGGAAACACCATATATTTT. Translating gives CASSPRGCRSGNTIYF.

V and J are TRBV7-9 and TRBJ2-3; D is uncertain. V lost 4 bases and J 3 bases, leaving 8 bases between the germline ends. The CDR3 loop spans 13 amino acids. Germline V lookup: CDR1 SEHNR, CDR2 FQNEAQ (reference sequence). Written as DNA, the CDR3 is TGTGCCAGCAGCTCGCCTAGGACAGATACGCAGTATTTT. It translates to CASSSPRTDTQYF.

The chain combines TRBV13 with TRBJ1-1; 7 nucleotides line up with TRBD1. The CDR3 is 14 amino acids. The V segment lost 6 bases and the J segment 0 bases; nucleotides outside the gene matches: 4. Germline CDR1 reads PRHDT; CDR2 reads FYEKMQ (reference sequence). The CDR3 region is CASRDRTMNTEAFF. The CDR3 bases are TGTGCCAGCAGGGACAGGACCATGAACACTGAAGCTTTCTTT.